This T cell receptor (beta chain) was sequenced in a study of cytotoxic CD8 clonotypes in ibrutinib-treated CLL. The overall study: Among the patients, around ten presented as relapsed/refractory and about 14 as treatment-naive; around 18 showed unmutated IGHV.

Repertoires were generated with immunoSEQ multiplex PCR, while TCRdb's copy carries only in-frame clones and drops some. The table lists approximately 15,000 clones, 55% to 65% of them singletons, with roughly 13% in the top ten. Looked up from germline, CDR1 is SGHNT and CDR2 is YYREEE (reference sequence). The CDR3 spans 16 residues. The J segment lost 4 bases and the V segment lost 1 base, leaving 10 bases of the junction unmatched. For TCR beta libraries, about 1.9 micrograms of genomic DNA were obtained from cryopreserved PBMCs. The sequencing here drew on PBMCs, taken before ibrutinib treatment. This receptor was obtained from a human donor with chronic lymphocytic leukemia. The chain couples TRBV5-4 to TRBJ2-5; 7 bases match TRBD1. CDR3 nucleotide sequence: TGTGCCAGCAGCTTGATGGGACAGAGACGGGTAGAGACCCAGTACTTC. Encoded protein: CASSLMGQRRVETQYF. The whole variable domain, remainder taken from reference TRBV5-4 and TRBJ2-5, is ETGVTQSPTHLIKTRGQQVTLRCSSQSGHNTVSWYQQALGQGPQFIFQYYREEENGRGNFPPRFSGLQFPNYSSELNVNALELDDSALYLCASSLMGQRRVETQYFGPGTRLLVL.